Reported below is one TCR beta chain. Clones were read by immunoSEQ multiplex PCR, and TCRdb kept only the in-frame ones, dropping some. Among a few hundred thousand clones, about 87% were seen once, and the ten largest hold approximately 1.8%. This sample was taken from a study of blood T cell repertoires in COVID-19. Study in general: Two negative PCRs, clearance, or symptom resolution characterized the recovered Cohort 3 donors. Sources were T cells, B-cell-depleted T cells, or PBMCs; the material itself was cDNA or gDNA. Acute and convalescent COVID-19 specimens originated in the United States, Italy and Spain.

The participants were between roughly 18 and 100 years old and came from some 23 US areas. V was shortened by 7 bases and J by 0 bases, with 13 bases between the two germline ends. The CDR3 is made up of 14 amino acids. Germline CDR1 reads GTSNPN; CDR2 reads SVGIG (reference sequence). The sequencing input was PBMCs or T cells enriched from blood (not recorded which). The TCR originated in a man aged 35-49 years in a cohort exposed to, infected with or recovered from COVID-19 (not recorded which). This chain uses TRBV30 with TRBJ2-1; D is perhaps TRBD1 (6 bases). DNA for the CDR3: TGTGCCTACAGGACAGCGAGCTCCTACAATGAGCAGTTCTTC. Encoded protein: CAYRTASSYNEQFF.